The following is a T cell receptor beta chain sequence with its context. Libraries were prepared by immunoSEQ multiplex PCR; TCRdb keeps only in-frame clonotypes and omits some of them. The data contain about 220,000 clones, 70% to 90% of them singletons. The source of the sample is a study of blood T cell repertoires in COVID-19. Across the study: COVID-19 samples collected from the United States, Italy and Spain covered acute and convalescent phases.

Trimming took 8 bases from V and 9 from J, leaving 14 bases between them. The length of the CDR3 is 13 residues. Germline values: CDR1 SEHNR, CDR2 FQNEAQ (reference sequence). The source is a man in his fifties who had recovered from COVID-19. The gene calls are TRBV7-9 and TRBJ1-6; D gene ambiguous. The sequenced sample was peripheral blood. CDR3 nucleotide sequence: TGTGCCAGCCGGAGGGATAAGGGTTCACCCCTCCACTTT. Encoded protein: CASRRDKGSPLHF. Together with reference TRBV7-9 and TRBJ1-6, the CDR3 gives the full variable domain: DTGVSQNPRHKITKRGQNVTFRCDPISEHNRLYWYRQTLGQGPEFLTYFQNEAQLEKSRLLSDRFSAERPKGSFSTLEIQRTEQGDSAMYLCASRRDKGSPLHFGNGTRLTVT.